A selection of T cell receptor beta chains follows, all from one sample in a study of beta chain features in type 1 diabetes. Sequencing was performed with immunoSEQ multiplex PCR; in TCRdb, only in-frame clones are kept and a portion is missing. The sample records around 500,000 clones, approximately 10% being singletons. Sample: naive CD4+ T cells from blood. The receptor set was obtained from a young woman in good health. Each CDR3 is given with its conserved first and last residue. The order of the fields is CDR3 length, J gene, V gene, D gene, clone size, CDR3 DNA, CDR3 protein. D genes are given only for firm matches. Part of the rows lack a size; the others show once, few, many or a class for expanded clones.

CDR3 length: 14
J gene: TRBJ1-1
V gene: TRBV19
D gene: .
clone size: .
CDR3 DNA: TGTGCCAGTAGTATAGAAGCAGGCAACACTGAAGCTTTCTTT
CDR3 protein: CASSIEAGNTEAFF

CDR3 length: 13
J gene: TRBJ2-5
V gene: TRBV7-9
D gene: .
clone size: .
CDR3 DNA: TGTGCCAGCAGCCCCAGGGGTGTTGAGACCCAGTACTTC
CDR3 protein: CASSPRGVETQYF

CDR3 length: 16
J gene: TRBJ2-4
V gene: TRBV2
D gene: .
clone size: .
CDR3 DNA: TGTGCCAGCACAACAGGGAACGGTAGAGCCAAAAACATTCAGTACTTC
CDR3 protein: CASTTGNGRAKNIQYF

CDR3 length: 14
J gene: TRBJ2-7
V gene: TRBV7-2
D gene: .
clone size: few
CDR3 DNA: TGTGCCAGCAGCTTCGGACCTACTCCCTACGAGCAGTACTTC
CDR3 protein: CASSFGPTPYEQYF

CDR3 length: 14
J gene: TRBJ1-2
V gene: TRBV5-1
D gene: .
clone size: few
CDR3 DNA: TGCGCCAGCAGCGCTGGCCAGGGTTCGAATGGCTACACCTTC
CDR3 protein: CASSAGQGSNGYTF

CDR3 length: 15
J gene: TRBJ2-3
V gene: TRBV4-3
D gene: .
clone size: .
CDR3 DNA: TGCGCCAGCAGCCAAGTTCCGCCATACCAGGGTACGCAGTATTTT
CDR3 protein: CASSQVPPYQGTQYF

CDR3 length: 14
J gene: TRBJ2-1
V gene: TRBV29-1
D gene: .
clone size: few
CDR3 DNA: TGCAGCGTTGAAGATGTGGCAGGGTGGAGTGAGCAGTTCTTC
CDR3 protein: CSVEDVAGWSEQFF

CDR3 length: 12
J gene: TRBJ1-1
V gene: TRBV6-6
D gene: .
clone size: .
CDR3 DNA: TGTGCCAGCAGTTACGGGAAGAGGGAAGCTTTCTTT
CDR3 protein: CASSYGKREAFF

CDR3 length: 13
J gene: TRBJ1-1
V gene: TRBV4-1
D gene: .
clone size: few
CDR3 DNA: TGCGCCAGCAGCCAGACAGGACTCGCTGAAGCTTTCTTT
CDR3 protein: CASSQTGLAEAFF

CDR3 length: 13
J gene: TRBJ2-5
V gene: TRBV30
D gene: .
clone size: few
CDR3 DNA: TGTGCCTGGAGCCGGGCCCTGCGGGGGACCCAGTACTTC
CDR3 protein: CAWSRALRGTQYF

CDR3 length: 18
J gene: TRBJ2-3
V gene: TRBV4-1
D gene: .
clone size: .
CDR3 DNA: TGCGCCAGCAGCCAACAACCTTTGTGGCGGGCGCGAGCAGATACGCAGTATTTT
CDR3 protein: CASSQQPLWRARADTQYF

CDR3 length: 12
J gene: TRBJ2-3
V gene: TRBV7-8
D gene: .
clone size: few
CDR3 DNA: TGTGCCAGCAGCCCAACTTCGGATACGCAGTATTTT
CDR3 protein: CASSPTSDTQYF

CDR3 length: 13
J gene: TRBJ2-7
V gene: TRBV23-1
D gene: .
clone size: .
CDR3 DNA: TGCGCCAGCACCGGGCAGGGTGAACCCGAGCAGTACTTC
CDR3 protein: CASTGQGEPEQYF

CDR3 length: 15
J gene: TRBJ2-5
V gene: TRBV30
D gene: .
clone size: .
CDR3 DNA: TGTGCCTGGAGTGTAGCTCCCGGAGGAAGCGAGACCCAGTACTTC
CDR3 protein: CAWSVAPGGSETQYF

CDR3 length: 14
J gene: TRBJ1-4
V gene: TRBV5-4
D gene: .
clone size: .
CDR3 DNA: TGTGCCAGCAGCTTGTCCACCTATAATGAAAAACTGTTTTTT
CDR3 protein: CASSLSTYNEKLFF

CDR3 length: 18
J gene: TRBJ2-6
V gene: TRBV27
D gene: TRBD1
clone size: few
CDR3 DNA: TGTGCCAGCAGAACCAGGACAGGCCCCTTCTCTGGGGCCAACGTCCTGACTTTC
CDR3 protein: CASRTRTGPFSGANVLTF

CDR3 length: 14
J gene: TRBJ1-1
V gene: TRBV30
D gene: .
clone size: .
CDR3 DNA: TGTGCCTGGAGTGTTTACTACAGGAACACTGAAGCTTTCTTT
CDR3 protein: CAWSVYYRNTEAFF

CDR3 length: 13
J gene: TRBJ2-3
V gene: TRBV7-2
D gene: .
clone size: few
CDR3 DNA: TGTGCCAGCAGCTTAGATTTCACAGATACGCAGTATTTT
CDR3 protein: CASSLDFTDTQYF

CDR3 length: 13
J gene: TRBJ2-1
V gene: TRBV18
D gene: .
clone size: few
CDR3 DNA: TGTGCCAGCACACCCGGACTACGCAATGAGCAGTTCTTC
CDR3 protein: CASTPGLRNEQFF

CDR3 length: 14
J gene: TRBJ1-1
V gene: TRBV6-6
D gene: .
clone size: .
CDR3 DNA: TGTGCCAGCAGTTACGGGAGGGGGAACACTGAAGCTTTCTTT
CDR3 protein: CASSYGRGNTEAFF

CDR3 length: 13
J gene: TRBJ1-2
V gene: TRBV4-1
D gene: .
clone size: few
CDR3 DNA: TGCGCCAGCAGCGGGACGGACGGGTATGGCTACACCTTC
CDR3 protein: CASSGTDGYGYTF

CDR3 length: 13
J gene: TRBJ1-2
V gene: TRBV7-9
D gene: .
clone size: .
CDR3 DNA: TGTGCCAGCAGCCTCAGGACCTGGTATGGCTACACCTTC
CDR3 protein: CASSLRTWYGYTF

CDR3 length: 11
J gene: TRBJ1-1
V gene: TRBV2
D gene: .
clone size: .
CDR3 DNA: TGTGCCAGCACGGGACACACTGAAGCTTTCTTT
CDR3 protein: CASTGHTEAFF

CDR3 length: 15
J gene: TRBJ1-1
V gene: TRBV7-9
D gene: .
clone size: few
CDR3 DNA: TGTGCCAGCAGCGGCGGGAGGACGGACAACACTGAAGCTTTCTTT
CDR3 protein: CASSGGRTDNTEAFF

CDR3 length: 13
J gene: TRBJ2-3
V gene: TRBV7-2
D gene: .
clone size: few
CDR3 DNA: TGTGCCAGCAGCGGGGGCCGTACAGATACGCAGTATTTT
CDR3 protein: CASSGGRTDTQYF

CDR3 length: 14
J gene: TRBJ2-7
V gene: TRBV2
D gene: .
clone size: .
CDR3 DNA: TGTGCCAGCAGTGCCCGGGCTCTACTCTACGAGCAGTACTTC
CDR3 protein: CASSARALLYEQYF

CDR3 length: 14
J gene: TRBJ2-3
V gene: TRBV7-9
D gene: .
clone size: .
CDR3 DNA: TGTGCCAGCAGCTTAGCGGGGGCCACAGATACGCAGTATTTT
CDR3 protein: CASSLAGATDTQYF

CDR3 length: 14
J gene: TRBJ2-1
V gene: TRBV29-1
D gene: .
clone size: many
CDR3 DNA: TGCAGCGTTGACGTGAGGGAGTCCTACAATGAGCAGTTCTTC
CDR3 protein: CSVDVRESYNEQFF

CDR3 length: 14
J gene: TRBJ1-1
V gene: TRBV7-2
D gene: .
clone size: few
CDR3 DNA: TGTGCCAGCAAGAACCGGCAGGGGAACACTGAAGCTTTCTTT
CDR3 protein: CASKNRQGNTEAFF

CDR3 length: 16
J gene: TRBJ1-1
V gene: TRBV27
D gene: TRBD1
clone size: .
CDR3 DNA: TGTGCCAGCACCGGCCGACCCGGGACAGGGGACACTGAAGCTTTCTTT
CDR3 protein: CASTGRPGTGDTEAFF

CDR3 length: 14
J gene: TRBJ2-5
V gene: TRBV2
D gene: .
clone size: .
CDR3 DNA: TGTGCCAGCAGTTTCCAGGGGCACCAAGAGACCCAGTACTTC
CDR3 protein: CASSFQGHQETQYF

CDR3 length: 15
J gene: TRBJ2-2
V gene: TRBV9
D gene: TRBD1
clone size: few
CDR3 DNA: TGTGCCAGCAGCCCACGACAGGGGTACACCGGGGAGCTGTTTTTT
CDR3 protein: CASSPRQGYTGELFF

CDR3 length: 13
J gene: TRBJ2-1
V gene: TRBV6-5
D gene: TRBD1
clone size: few
CDR3 DNA: TGTGCCAGCAGTTACTCGAGGGACAGCGAGCAGTTCTTC
CDR3 protein: CASSYSRDSEQFF

CDR3 length: 16
J gene: TRBJ2-3
V gene: TRBV5-4
D gene: TRBD2
clone size: few
CDR3 DNA: TGTGCCAGCAGCGTTAAGCGGGGGCTAGGCACAGATACGCAGTATTTT
CDR3 protein: CASSVKRGLGTDTQYF

CDR3 length: 16
J gene: TRBJ2-1
V gene: TRBV10-3
D gene: .
clone size: few
CDR3 DNA: TGTGCCATCAGTGAGACACTGACAGTCCCATACAATGAGCAGTTCTTC
CDR3 protein: CAISETLTVPYNEQFF

CDR3 length: 15
J gene: TRBJ2-3
V gene: TRBV9
D gene: .
clone size: few
CDR3 DNA: TGTGCCAGCAGCGTAGCCAGTACCCGAACAGATACGCAGTATTTT
CDR3 protein: CASSVASTRTDTQYF

CDR3 length: 16
J gene: TRBJ1-5
V gene: TRBV7-9
D gene: .
clone size: once
CDR3 DNA: TGTGCCAGCAGCTTATTTGGCGGACCGAGCTTGGGACCCCAGCATTTT
CDR3 protein: CASSLFGGPSLGPQHF

CDR3 length: 13
J gene: TRBJ1-2
V gene: TRBV7-2
D gene: .
clone size: few
CDR3 DNA: TGTGCCAGCAGCTTAGAGGTTGCCTATGGCTACACCTTC
CDR3 protein: CASSLEVAYGYTF

CDR3 length: 18
J gene: TRBJ2-1
V gene: TRBV7-2
D gene: TRBD2
clone size: .
CDR3 DNA: TGTGCCAGCAGCTCGCTAGCGGGGGGTTTAGAGTCCTACAATGAGCAGTTCTTC
CDR3 protein: CASSSLAGGLESYNEQFF

CDR3 length: 13
J gene: TRBJ1-2
V gene: TRBV28
D gene: TRBD1
clone size: few
CDR3 DNA: TGTGCCAGCAGCCTAGGACAGGTCTATGGCTACACCTTC
CDR3 protein: CASSLGQVYGYTF

CDR3 length: 14
J gene: TRBJ1-4
V gene: TRBV9
D gene: .
clone size: .
CDR3 DNA: TGTGCCAGCAGCCCCTACCGACAGCTCTCTGAACTGTTTTTT
CDR3 protein: CASSPYRQLSELFF

CDR3 length: 13
J gene: TRBJ2-3
V gene: TRBV25-1
D gene: .
clone size: .
CDR3 DNA: TGTGCCAGCAGTGTCGGAGGGACAGATACGCAGTATTTT
CDR3 protein: CASSVGGTDTQYF

CDR3 length: 15
J gene: TRBJ2-1
V gene: TRBV9
D gene: TRBD2
clone size: .
CDR3 DNA: TGTGCCAGCAGCCTTGGGACTAGCGGGGGGCGTGAGCAGTTCTTC
CDR3 protein: CASSLGTSGGREQFF

CDR3 length: 13
J gene: TRBJ1-5
V gene: TRBV7-9
D gene: .
clone size: .
CDR3 DNA: TGTGCCAGCAGCTCGAGTGGGAAGGAGCCCCAGCATTTT
CDR3 protein: CASSSSGKEPQHF

CDR3 length: 13
J gene: TRBJ2-3
V gene: TRBV29-1
D gene: TRBD1
clone size: few
CDR3 DNA: TGCAGCGTGGACAGGGGAGGCACAGATACGCAGTATTTT
CDR3 protein: CSVDRGGTDTQYF

CDR3 length: 13
J gene: TRBJ2-7
V gene: TRBV30
D gene: .
clone size: few
CDR3 DNA: TGTGCCTGGAGTCCCGATGGGCCCTACGAGCAGTACTTC
CDR3 protein: CAWSPDGPYEQYF

CDR3 length: 13
J gene: TRBJ2-1
V gene: TRBV7-2
D gene: .
clone size: few
CDR3 DNA: TGTGCCAGCAGCCGGACACTGTACAATGAGCAGTTCTTC
CDR3 protein: CASSRTLYNEQFF

CDR3 length: 17
J gene: TRBJ2-1
V gene: TRBV1
D gene: .
clone size: few
CDR3 DNA: TGCACCAGCAGCCAGTTTCCCGCGGGAGGGGCCTACAATGAGCAGTTCTTC
CDR3 protein: CTSSQFPAGGAYNEQFF

CDR3 length: 17
J gene: TRBJ2-1
V gene: TRBV7-9
D gene: TRBD2
clone size: few
CDR3 DNA: TGTGCCAGCAGCCGCAGGGCCCGGGAGGCCCCCGGCAATGAGCAGTTCTTC
CDR3 protein: CASSRRAREAPGNEQFF

CDR3 length: 16
J gene: TRBJ2-3
V gene: TRBV6-6
D gene: TRBD2
clone size: few
CDR3 DNA: TGTGCCAGTTCGGGACTAGCGGGAGTTCGCACAGATACGCAGTATTTT
CDR3 protein: CASSGLAGVRTDTQYF

CDR3 length: 14
J gene: TRBJ2-3
V gene: TRBV7-2
D gene: .
clone size: .
CDR3 DNA: TGTGCCAGCAGCCCACCTAGGGGAACAGATACGCAGTATTTT
CDR3 protein: CASSPPRGTDTQYF

CDR3 length: 13
J gene: TRBJ1-4
V gene: TRBV2
D gene: .
clone size: .
CDR3 DNA: TGTGCCGGGAGACGGGCAACTAATGAAAAACTGTTTTTT
CDR3 protein: CAGRRATNEKLFF

CDR3 length: 14
J gene: TRBJ2-5
V gene: TRBV30
D gene: TRBD2
clone size: .
CDR3 DNA: TGTGCCTGGAGATTAGCGGGAGGATTGGGGACCCAGTACTTC
CDR3 protein: CAWRLAGGLGTQYF

CDR3 length: 13
J gene: TRBJ2-3
V gene: TRBV15
D gene: .
clone size: .
CDR3 DNA: TGTGCCACCAGCAGAGAGGGACCCAATCGTCAGTATTTT
CDR3 protein: CATSREGPNRQYF

CDR3 length: 14
J gene: TRBJ2-1
V gene: TRBV7-9
D gene: TRBD2
clone size: few
CDR3 DNA: TGTGCCAGCACCTCTAGCGGGAGCCCCAATGAGCAGTTCTTC
CDR3 protein: CASTSSGSPNEQFF